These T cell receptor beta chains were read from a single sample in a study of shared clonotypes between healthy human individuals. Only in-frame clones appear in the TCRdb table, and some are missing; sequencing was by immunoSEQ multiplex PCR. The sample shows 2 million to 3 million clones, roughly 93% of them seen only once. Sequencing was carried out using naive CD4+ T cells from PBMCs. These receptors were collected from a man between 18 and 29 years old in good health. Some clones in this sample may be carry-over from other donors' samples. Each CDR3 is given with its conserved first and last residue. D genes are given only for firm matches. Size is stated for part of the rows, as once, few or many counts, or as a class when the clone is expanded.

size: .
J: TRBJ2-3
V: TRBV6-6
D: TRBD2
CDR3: CASRGLAGETDTQYF
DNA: TGTGCCAGCAGGGGACTAGCGGGAGAAACAGATACGCAGTATTTT

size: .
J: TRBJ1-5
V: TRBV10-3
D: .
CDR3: CAILTIGSNDSNQPQHF
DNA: TGTGCCATTTTAACCATAGGAAGCAACGATAGCAATCAGCCCCAGCATTTT

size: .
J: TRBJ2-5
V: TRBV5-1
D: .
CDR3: CASINPEGGETQYF
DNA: TGCGCCAGCATTAACCCGGAAGGGGGAGAGACCCAGTACTTC

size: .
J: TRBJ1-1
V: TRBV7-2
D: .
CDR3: CASSFPRVNTEAFF
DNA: TGTGCCAGCAGCTTCCCTCGAGTTAACACTGAAGCTTTCTTT

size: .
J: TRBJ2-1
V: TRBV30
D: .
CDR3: CAWRDYNEQFF
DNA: TGTGCCTGGAGGGATTACAATGAGCAGTTCTTC

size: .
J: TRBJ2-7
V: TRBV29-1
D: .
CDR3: CSVVERASYEQYF
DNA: TGCAGCGTCGTGGAGCGGGCCTCCTACGAGCAGTACTTC

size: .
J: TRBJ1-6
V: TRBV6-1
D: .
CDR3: CAITRQAPSNSPLHF
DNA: TGTGCCATCACCCGACAGGCGCCCAGTAATTCACCCCTCCACTTT

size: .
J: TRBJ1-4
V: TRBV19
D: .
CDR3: CASTGSYLATNEKLFF
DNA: TGTGCCAGTACGGGCAGCTACCTTGCAACTAATGAAAAACTGTTTTTT

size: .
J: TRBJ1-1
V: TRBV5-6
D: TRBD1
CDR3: CASSPGTGAAMNTEAFF
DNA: TGTGCCAGCAGCCCCGGGACAGGGGCCGCAATGAACACTGAAGCTTTCTTT

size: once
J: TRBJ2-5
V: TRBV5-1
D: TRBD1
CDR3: CASSFIQGAGETQYF
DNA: TGCGCCAGCAGCTTTATTCAGGGGGCAGGGGAGACCCAGTACTTC

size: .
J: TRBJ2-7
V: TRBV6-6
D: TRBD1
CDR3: CASRQGALEQYF
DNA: TGTGCCTCACGGCAGGGGGCGCTTGAGCAGTACTTC

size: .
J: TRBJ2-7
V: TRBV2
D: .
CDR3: CASSEGSGYEQYF
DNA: TGTGCCAGCAGTGAAGGTAGTGGCTACGAGCAGTACTTC

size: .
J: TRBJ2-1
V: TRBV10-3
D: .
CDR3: CAISEDSSYNEQFF
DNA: TGTGCCATCAGTGAGGATAGCTCCTACAATGAGCAGTTCTTC

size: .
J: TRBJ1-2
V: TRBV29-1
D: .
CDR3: CSSDGSGYTF
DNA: TGCAGCTCTGACGGTTCTGGCTACACCTTC

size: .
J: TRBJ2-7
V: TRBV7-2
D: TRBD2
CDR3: CASSITGLARDEQYF
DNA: TGTGCCAGCAGCATTACCGGACTAGCCAGGGACGAGCAGTACTTC

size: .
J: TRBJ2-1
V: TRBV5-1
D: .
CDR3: CASSPESGSRTNEQFF
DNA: TGCGCCAGCAGCCCGGAAAGCGGGTCTAGAACCAATGAGCAGTTCTTC

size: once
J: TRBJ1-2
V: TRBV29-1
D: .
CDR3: CSVEIGTPADGYTF
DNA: TGCAGCGTTGAAATAGGCACCCCGGCGGATGGCTACACCTTC

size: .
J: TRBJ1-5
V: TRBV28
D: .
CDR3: CASSSPESPQHF
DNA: TGTGCCAGCAGTTCCCCTGAGTCGCCCCAGCATTTT

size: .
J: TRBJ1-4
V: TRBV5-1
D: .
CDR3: CASSWDKATNEKLFF
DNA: TGCGCCAGCAGCTGGGACAAAGCAACTAATGAAAAACTGTTTTTT

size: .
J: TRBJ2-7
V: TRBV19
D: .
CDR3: CASSGTVTYEQYF
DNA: TGTGCCAGTAGTGGGACGGTTACCTACGAGCAGTACTTC

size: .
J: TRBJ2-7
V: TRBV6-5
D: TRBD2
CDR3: CASGRLAGHEQYF
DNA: TGTGCCAGCGGTCGACTAGCGGGACACGAGCAGTACTTC

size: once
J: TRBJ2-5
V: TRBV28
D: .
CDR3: CAGSAQGAGETQYF
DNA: TGTGCCGGCTCAGCACAGGGTGCAGGAGAGACCCAGTACTTC

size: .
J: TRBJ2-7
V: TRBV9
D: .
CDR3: CASSPRTDTSTYEQYF
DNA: TGTGCCAGCAGCCCCCGGACGGATACTTCCACCTACGAGCAGTACTTC

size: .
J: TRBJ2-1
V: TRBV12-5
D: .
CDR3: CASGLQDLYNEQFF
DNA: TGTGCTAGTGGTTTGCAGGACCTCTACAATGAGCAGTTCTTC

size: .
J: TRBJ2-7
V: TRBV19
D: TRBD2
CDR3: CASSRGTSGSSYEQYF
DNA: TGTGCCAGTAGTAGGGGGACTAGCGGGAGCTCCTACGAGCAGTACTTC

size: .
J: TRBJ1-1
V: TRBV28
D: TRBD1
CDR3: CASSWQGVVEAFF
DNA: TGTGCCAGCAGTTGGCAGGGGGTGGTTGAAGCTTTCTTT

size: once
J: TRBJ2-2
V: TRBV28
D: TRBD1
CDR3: CASSTQGAVNTGELFF
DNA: TGTGCCAGCAGTACACAGGGGGCGGTGAACACCGGGGAGCTGTTTTTT

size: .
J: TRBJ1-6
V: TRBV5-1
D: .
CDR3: CASSLEGNSPLHF
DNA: TGCGCCAGCAGCTTGGAAGGGAATTCACCCCTCCACTTT

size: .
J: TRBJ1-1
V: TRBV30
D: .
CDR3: CAWARDGGRYTEAFF
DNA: TGTGCCTGGGCGAGGGATGGGGGGCGGTACACTGAAGCTTTCTTT

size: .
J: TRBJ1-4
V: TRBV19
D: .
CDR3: CASSIDGEKLFF
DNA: TGTGCCAGCAGTATAGATGGAGAAAAACTGTTTTTT

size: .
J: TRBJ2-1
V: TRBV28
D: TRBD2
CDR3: CASRPPGLAVNEQFF
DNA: TGTGCCAGCAGACCCCCGGGACTAGCGGTCAATGAGCAGTTCTTC

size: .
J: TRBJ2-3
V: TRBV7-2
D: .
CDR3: CASSRLGGRGTDTQYF
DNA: TGTGCCAGCAGTCGTCTAGGAGGCAGGGGCACAGATACGCAGTATTTT

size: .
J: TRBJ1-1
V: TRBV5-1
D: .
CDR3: CASSLALDSANTEAFF
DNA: TGCGCCAGCAGCTTGGCTTTGGACAGCGCCAACACTGAAGCTTTCTTT

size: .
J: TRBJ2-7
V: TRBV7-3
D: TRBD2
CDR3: CASSDRGLAGPHEQYF
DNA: TGTGCCAGCAGCGACCGGGGACTAGCAGGTCCCCACGAGCAGTACTTC

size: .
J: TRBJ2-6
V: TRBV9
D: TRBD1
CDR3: CASNPGTGRSGANVLTF
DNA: TGTGCCAGCAACCCCGGGACAGGGCGCTCTGGGGCCAACGTCCTGACTTTC

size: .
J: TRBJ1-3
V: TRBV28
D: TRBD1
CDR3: CASRDGQGTNTIYF
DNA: TGTGCCAGCAGGGATGGACAGGGGACAAACACCATATATTTT

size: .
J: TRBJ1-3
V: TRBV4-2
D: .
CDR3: CASSQDLVSPPGNTIYF
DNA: TGTGCCAGCAGCCAAGATTTGGTGTCACCACCTGGAAACACCATATATTTT

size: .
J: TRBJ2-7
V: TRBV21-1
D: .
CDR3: CASTPVGGQYF
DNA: TGTGCCAGCACCCCGGTGGGAGGCCAGTACTTC

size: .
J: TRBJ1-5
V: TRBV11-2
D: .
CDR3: CASSLQRGQPQHF
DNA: TGTGCCAGCAGCCTCCAAAGGGGCCAGCCCCAGCATTTT

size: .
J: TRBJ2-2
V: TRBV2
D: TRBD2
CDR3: CASSASGTNTGELFF
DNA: TGTGCCAGCAGTGCTAGCGGGACGAACACCGGGGAGCTGTTTTTT

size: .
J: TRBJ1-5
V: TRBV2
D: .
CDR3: CASSDASNQPQHF
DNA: TGTGCCAGCAGTGACGCTAGCAATCAGCCCCAGCATTTT

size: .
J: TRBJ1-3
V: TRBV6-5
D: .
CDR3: CASRPSGAGNTIYF
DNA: TGTGCCAGCAGACCCTCGGGGGCAGGAAACACCATATATTTT

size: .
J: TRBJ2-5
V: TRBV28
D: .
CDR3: CASTPPRLQYPQETQYF
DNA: TGTGCCAGCACCCCACCCCGGTTGCAGTACCCCCAAGAGACCCAGTACTTC

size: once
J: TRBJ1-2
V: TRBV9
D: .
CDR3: CASSVEADKAYGYTF
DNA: TGTGCCAGCAGCGTAGAAGCAGATAAAGCCTATGGCTACACCTTC

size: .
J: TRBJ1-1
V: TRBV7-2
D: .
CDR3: CASSLWWGTGTEAFF
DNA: TGTGCCAGCAGCTTATGGTGGGGGACGGGCACTGAAGCTTTCTTT

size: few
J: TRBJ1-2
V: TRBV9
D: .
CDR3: CASSVEEGGYTF
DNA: TGTGCCAGCAGCGTAGAAGAGGGCGGCTACACCTTC

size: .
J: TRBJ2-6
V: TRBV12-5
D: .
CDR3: CASASSGANVLTF
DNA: TGTGCTAGTGCCTCCTCTGGGGCCAACGTCCTGACTTTC

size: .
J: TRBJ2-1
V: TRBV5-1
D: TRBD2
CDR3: CASSATSGSSYNEQFF
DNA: TGCGCCAGCAGCGCGACTAGCGGGAGCTCCTACAATGAGCAGTTCTTC

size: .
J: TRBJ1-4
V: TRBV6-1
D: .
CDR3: CASSDRGRTNEKLFF
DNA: TGTGCCAGCAGTGACCGGGGACGGACTAATGAAAAACTGTTTTTT

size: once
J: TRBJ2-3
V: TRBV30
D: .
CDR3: CAWRVRIDTQYF
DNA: TGTGCCTGGAGGGTGAGGATAGATACGCAGTATTTT

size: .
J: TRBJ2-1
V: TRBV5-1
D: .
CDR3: CASSSVPGDRQFF
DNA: TGCGCCAGCAGCTCCGTTCCGGGGGATCGGCAGTTCTTC

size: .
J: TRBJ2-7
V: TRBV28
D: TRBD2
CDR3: CASVDGGISSYEQYF
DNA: TGTGCCAGCGTCGACGGGGGGATAAGCTCCTACGAGCAGTACTTC

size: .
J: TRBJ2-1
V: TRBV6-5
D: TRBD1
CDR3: CASGPRGLIF
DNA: TGTGCCAGCGGGCCAAGGGGGCTGATCTTC

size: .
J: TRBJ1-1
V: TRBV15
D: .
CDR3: CATSRDQGSTEAFF
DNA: TGTGCCACCAGCAGAGATCAGGGAAGCACTGAAGCTTTCTTT